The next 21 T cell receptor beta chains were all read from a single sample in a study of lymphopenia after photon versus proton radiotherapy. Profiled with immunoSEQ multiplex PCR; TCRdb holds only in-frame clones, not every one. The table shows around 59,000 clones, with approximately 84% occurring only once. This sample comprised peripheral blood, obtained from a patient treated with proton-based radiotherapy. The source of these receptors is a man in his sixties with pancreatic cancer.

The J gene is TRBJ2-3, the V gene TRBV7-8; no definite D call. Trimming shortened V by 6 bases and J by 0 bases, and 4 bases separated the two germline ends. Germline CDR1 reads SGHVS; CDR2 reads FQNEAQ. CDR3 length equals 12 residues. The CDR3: CASSFSTDTQYF. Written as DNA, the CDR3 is TGTGCCAGCAGTTTTAGCACAGATACGCAGTATTTT.

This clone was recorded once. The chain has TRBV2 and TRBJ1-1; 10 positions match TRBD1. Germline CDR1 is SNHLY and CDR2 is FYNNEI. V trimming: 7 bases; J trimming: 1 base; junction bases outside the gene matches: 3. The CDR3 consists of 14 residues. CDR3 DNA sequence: TGTGCCAGCACTGGACAGGGGGGGAACACTGAAGCTTTCTTT. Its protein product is CASTGQGGNTEAFF.

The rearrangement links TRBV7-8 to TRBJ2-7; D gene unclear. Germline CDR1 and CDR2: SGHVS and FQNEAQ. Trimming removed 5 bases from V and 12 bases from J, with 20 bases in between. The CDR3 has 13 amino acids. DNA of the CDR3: TGTGCCAGCAGCCGGTCGGGCAGCCTGTTTCTGTACTTC. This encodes CASSRSGSLFLYF.

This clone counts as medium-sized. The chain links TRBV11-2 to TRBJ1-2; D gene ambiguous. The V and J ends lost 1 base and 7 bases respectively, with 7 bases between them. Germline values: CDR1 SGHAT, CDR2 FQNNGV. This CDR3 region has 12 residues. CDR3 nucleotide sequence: TGTGCCAGCAGCTTAGGACCCTCTGGCTACACCTTC. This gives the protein CASSLGPSGYTF. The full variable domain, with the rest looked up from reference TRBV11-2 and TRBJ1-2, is EAGVAQSPRYKIIEKRQSVAFWCNPISGHATLYWYQQILGQGPKLLIQFQNNGVVDDSQLPKDRFSAERLKGVDSTLKIQPAKLEDSAVYLCASSLGPSGYTFGSGTRLTVV.

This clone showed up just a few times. The CDR3 DNA reads TGTGCCAGTAGTCCCCGGGCGGGTACCGAGCAGTACTTC. Translation gives CASSPRAGTEQYF. The chain carries TRBV19 and TRBJ2-7; tentative D call: TRBD2 (5 bases). Germline CDR1 and CDR2: LNHDA and SQIVND (reference sequence). Deletions cut 5 bases from V and 6 bases from J, with 14 bases between. The CDR3 sequence is 13 residues long.

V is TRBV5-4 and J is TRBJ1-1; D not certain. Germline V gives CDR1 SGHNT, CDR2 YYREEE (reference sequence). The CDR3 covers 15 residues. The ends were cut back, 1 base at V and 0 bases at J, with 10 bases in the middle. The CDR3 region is CASSLFGSLNTEAFF. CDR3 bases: TGTGCCAGCAGCTTGTTTGGCAGTCTGAACACTGAAGCTTTCTTT. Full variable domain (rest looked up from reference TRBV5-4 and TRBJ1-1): ETGVTQSPTHLIKTRGQQVTLRCSSQSGHNTVSWYQQALGQGPQFIFQYYREEENGRGNFPPRFSGLQFPNYSSELNVNALELDDSALYLCASSLFGSLNTEAFFGQGTRLTVV.

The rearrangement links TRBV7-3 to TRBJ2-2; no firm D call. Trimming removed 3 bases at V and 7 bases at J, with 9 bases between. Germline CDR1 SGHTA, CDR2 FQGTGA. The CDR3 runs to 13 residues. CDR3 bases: TGTGCCAGCAGCTTTAAAGACGGCGGGGAGCTGTTTTTT. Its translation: CASSFKDGGELFF.

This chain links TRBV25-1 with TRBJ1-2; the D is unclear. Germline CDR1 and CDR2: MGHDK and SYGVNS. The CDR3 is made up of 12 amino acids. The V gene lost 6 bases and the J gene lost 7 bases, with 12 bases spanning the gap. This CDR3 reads CASSLDGVGYTF. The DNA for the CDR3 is TGTGCCAGCAGCCTTGATGGAGTTGGCTACACCTTC.

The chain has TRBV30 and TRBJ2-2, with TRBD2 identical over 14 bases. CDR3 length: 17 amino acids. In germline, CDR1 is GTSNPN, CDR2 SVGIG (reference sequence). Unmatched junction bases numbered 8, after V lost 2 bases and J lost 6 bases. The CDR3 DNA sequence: TGTGCCTGGAGTTCCCCGGGACTAGCGGGAGTTGCCGGGGAGCTGTTTTTT. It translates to CAWSSPGLAGVAGELFF.

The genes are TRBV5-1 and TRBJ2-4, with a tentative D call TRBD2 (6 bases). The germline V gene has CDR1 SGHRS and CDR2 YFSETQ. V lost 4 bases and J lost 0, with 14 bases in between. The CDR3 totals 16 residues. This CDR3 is CASSTAPGRAKNIQYF. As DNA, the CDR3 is TGCGCCAGCAGCACCGCCCCCGGGAGAGCCAAAAACATTCAGTACTTC.

The CDR3 reads CASSYSLRGIAEAFF. The CDR3 region has the DNA TGTGCCAGCAGTTACTCCCTCAGGGGAATCGCTGAAGCTTTCTTT. V gene TRBV6-5 combines with J gene TRBJ1-1; possible D gene TRBD1, 6 bases. This CDR3 has 15 residues. V lost 0 bases and J lost 6, with 14 bases in between. The V gene's germline CDR1 is MNHEY and CDR2 SVGAGI.

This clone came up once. CDR3 coding DNA: TGTGCCAGTAGTGGGGACAGCCGCTCTGGAAACACCATATATTTT. It specifies CASSGDSRSGNTIYF. J is TRBJ1-3 and V is TRBV19, with TRBD1 matching 7 bases. V lost 5 bases to trimming and J lost 0 bases; unmatched junction nucleotides: 4. Germline V lookup: CDR1 LNHDA, CDR2 SQIVND (reference sequence). The CDR3 consists of 15 residues. The complete variable domain, with remaining parts taken from reference TRBV19 and TRBJ1-3, reads DGGITQSPKYLFRKEGQNVTLSCEQNLNHDAMYWYRQDPGQGLRLIYYSQIVNDFQKGDIAEGYSVSREKKESFPLTVTSAQKNPTAFYLCASSGDSRSGNTIYFGEGSWLTVV.

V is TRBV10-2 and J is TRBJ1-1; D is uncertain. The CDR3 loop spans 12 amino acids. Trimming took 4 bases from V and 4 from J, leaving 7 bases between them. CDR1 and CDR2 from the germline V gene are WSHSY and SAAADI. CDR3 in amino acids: CASSGWGTEAFF. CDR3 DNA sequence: TGCGCCAGCAGTGGGTGGGGCACTGAAGCTTTCTTT.

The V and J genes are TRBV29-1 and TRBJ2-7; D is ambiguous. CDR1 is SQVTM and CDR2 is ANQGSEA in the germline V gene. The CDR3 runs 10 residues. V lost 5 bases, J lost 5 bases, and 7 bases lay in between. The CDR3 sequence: CSVMDHEQYF. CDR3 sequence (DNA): TGCAGCGTTATGGACCACGAGCAGTACTTC.

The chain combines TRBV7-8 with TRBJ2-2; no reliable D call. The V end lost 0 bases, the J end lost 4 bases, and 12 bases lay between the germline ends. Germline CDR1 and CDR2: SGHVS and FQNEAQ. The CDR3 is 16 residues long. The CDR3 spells CASSLALARRTGELFF. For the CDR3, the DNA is TGTGCCAGCAGCTTAGCGCTGGCGCGTCGCACCGGGGAGCTGTTTTTT.

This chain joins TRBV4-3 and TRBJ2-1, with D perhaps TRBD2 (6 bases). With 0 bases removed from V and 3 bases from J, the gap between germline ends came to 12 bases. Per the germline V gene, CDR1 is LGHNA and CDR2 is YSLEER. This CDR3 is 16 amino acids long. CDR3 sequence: CASSQEWTNLYNEQFF. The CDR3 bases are TGCGCCAGCAGCCAAGAGTGGACTAATCTCTACAATGAGCAGTTCTTC.

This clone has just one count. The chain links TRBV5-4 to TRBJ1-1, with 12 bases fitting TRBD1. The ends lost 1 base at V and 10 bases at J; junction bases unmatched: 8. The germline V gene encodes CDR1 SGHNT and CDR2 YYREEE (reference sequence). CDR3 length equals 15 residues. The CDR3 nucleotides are TGTGCCAGCAGCTTGCCGGGACAGGGGGCTGGTGGAGCTTTCTTT. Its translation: CASSLPGQGAGGAFF.

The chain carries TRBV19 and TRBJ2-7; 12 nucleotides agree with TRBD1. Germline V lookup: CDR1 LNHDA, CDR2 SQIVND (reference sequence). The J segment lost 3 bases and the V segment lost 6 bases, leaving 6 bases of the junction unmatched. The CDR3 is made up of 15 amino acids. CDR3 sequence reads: CASRTGTGGLYEQYF. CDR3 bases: TGTGCCAGTAGGACCGGGACAGGGGGCCTCTACGAGCAGTACTTC.

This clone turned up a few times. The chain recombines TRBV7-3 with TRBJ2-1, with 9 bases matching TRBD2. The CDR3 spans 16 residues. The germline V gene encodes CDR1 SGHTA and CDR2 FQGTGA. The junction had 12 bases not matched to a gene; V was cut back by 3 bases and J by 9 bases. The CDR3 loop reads CASSLLAGGPLSEQFF. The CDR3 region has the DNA TGTGCCAGCAGCTTGTTGGCGGGAGGGCCTCTAAGTGAGCAGTTCTTC.

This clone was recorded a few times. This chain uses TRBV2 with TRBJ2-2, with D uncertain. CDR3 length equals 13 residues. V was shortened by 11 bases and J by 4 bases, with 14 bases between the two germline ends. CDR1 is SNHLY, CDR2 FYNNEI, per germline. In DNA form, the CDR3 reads TGTGCCGGCAAGACCGACCCCACCGGGGAGCTGTTTTTT. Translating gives CAGKTDPTGELFF.

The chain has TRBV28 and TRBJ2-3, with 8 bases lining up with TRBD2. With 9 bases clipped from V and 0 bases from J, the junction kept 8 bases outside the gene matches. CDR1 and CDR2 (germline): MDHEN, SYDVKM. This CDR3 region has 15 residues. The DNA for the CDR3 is TGTGCCAGTCGTGTAGCGGGACCTAGCACAGATACGCAGTATTTT. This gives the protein CASRVAGPSTDTQYF. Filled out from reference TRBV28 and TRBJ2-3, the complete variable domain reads DVKVTQSSRYLVKRTGEKVFLECVQDMDHENMFWYRQDPGLGLRLIYFSYDVKMKEKGDIPEGYSVSREKKERFSLILESASTNQTSMYLCASRVAGPSTDTQYFGPGTRLTVL.